This T cell receptor beta chain was recovered during a study of post-analysis software for immune sequencing data. CDR3 length: 14 amino acids. Germline V gene lookup returns CDR1 SQVTM and CDR2 ANQGSEA. The ends lost 3 bases at V and 8 bases at J; junction bases unmatched: 9. A few counts support this clonotype. Its antigen is currently unknown. Study conclusions and caveats: When patients were compared with controls, four or five TRBV segments were more frequent, TRBV5-6, TRBV5-1 and TRBV20-1 among them. Compared against controls, patients with multiple sclerosis displayed significantly lower normalized Chao1 diversity.

Carried by the TCR beta cDNA libraries were unique molecular identifiers. TCRdb used MiXCR to reprocess the PCR reads, holding one entry per CDR3 protein. The table shows about 430,000 distinct CDR3 sequences, with about 40% occurring only once. The clonotype originates from a girl aged 2 to 9 with multiple sclerosis. The sequenced sample was blood. V usage is TRBV29-1 and J usage is TRBJ2-1; 8 positions match TRBD2. CDR3 bases: TGCAGCGTTGAGAGACGGGGGGGCCCGGATGAGCAGTTCTTC. Translating gives CSVERRGGPDEQFF.